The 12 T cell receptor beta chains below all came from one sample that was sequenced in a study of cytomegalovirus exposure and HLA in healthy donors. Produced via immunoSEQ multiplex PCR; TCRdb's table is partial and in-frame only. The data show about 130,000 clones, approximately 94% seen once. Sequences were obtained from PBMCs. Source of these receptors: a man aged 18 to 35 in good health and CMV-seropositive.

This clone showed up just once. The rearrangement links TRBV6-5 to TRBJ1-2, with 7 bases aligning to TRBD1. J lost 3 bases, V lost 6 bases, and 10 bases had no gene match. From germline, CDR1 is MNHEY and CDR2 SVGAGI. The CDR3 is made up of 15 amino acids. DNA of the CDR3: TGTGCCAGCAGGACAACAGGGGCTATCGACTATGGCTACACCTTC. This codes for CASRTTGAIDYGYTF.

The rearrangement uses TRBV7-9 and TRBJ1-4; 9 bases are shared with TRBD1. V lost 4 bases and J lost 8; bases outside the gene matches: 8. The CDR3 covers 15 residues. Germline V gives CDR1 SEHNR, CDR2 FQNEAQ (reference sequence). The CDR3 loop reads CASSWWTGVGEKLFF. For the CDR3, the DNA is TGTGCCAGCAGCTGGTGGACAGGGGTCGGAGAAAAACTGTTTTTT.

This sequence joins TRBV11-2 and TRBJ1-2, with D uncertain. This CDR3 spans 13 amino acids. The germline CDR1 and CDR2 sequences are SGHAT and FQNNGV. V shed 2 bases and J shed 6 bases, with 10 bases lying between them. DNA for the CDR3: TGTGCCAGCAGCTTAACTGGTTTCCATGGCTACACCTTC. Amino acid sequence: CASSLTGFHGYTF. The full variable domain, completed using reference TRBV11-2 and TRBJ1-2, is EAGVAQSPRYKIIEKRQSVAFWCNPISGHATLYWYQQILGQGPKLLIQFQNNGVVDDSQLPKDRFSAERLKGVDSTLKIQPAKLEDSAVYLCASSLTGFHGYTFGSGTRLTVV.

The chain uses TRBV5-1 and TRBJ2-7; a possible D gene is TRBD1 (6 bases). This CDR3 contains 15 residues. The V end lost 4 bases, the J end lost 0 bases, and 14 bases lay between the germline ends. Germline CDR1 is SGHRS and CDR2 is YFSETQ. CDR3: CASSRGQSDSYEQYF. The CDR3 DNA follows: TGCGCCAGCAGCCGTGGACAGTCGGACTCCTACGAGCAGTACTTC.

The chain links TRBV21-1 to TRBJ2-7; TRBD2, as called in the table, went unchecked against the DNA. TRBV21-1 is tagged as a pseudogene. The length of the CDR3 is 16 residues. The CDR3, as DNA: TGTGCCAGCAGCATCCCTAGCGGGAGGCCGTCCTACGAGCAGTACTTC. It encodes CASSIPSGRPSYEQYF.

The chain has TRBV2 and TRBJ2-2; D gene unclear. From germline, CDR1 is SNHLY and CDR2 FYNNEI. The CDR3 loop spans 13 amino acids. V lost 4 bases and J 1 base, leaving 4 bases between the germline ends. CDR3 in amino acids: CASSGENTGELFF. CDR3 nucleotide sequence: TGTGCCAGCAGTGGCGAGAACACCGGGGAGCTGTTTTTT.

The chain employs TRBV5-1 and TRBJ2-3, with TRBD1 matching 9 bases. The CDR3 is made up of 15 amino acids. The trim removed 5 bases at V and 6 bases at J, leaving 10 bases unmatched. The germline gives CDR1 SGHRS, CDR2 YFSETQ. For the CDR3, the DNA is TGCGCCAGCAGGATAGGGACAGGGTCTTTTGATACGCAGTATTTT. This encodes CASRIGTGSFDTQYF.

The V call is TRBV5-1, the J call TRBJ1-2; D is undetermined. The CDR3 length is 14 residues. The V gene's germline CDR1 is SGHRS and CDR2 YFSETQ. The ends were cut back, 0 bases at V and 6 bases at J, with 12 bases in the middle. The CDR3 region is CASSLEQPANGYTF. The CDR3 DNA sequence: TGCGCCAGCAGCTTGGAACAGCCCGCTAATGGCTACACCTTC.

CDR3 in DNA: TGCGCCAGCAGCCTCTCCGGGACAGGGGTCACTGAAGCTTTCTTT. Protein sequence: CASSLSGTGVTEAFF. This chain connects TRBV5-1 to TRBJ1-1; 10 positions agree with TRBD1. The CDR3 extends over 15 amino acids. V was pared by 4 bases and J by 4 bases, with 7 bases of the junction left unmatched. Germline V gene data show CDR1 as SGHRS and CDR2 as YFSETQ.

The CDR3 loop reads CASSFAPLLSTGGSGELFF. The CDR3 bases are TGTGCCAGCAGCTTCGCCCCTCTCCTTTCGACAGGGGGTTCCGGGGAGCTGTTTTTT. This chain uses TRBV13 with TRBJ2-2, with 9 bases matching TRBD1. The CDR3 consists of 19 residues. V gave up 3 bases and J gave up 6 bases; unmatched junction bases: 17. Germline CDR1 PRHDT, CDR2 FYEKMQ (reference sequence).

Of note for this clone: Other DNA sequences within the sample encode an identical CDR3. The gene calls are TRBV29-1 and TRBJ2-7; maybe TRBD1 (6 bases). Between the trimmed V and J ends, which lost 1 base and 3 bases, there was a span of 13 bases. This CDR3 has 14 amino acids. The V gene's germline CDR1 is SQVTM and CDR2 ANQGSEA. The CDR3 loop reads CSVEVGTSLYEQYF. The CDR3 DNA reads TGCAGCGTTGAAGTGGGGACATCCCTCTACGAGCAGTACTTC.

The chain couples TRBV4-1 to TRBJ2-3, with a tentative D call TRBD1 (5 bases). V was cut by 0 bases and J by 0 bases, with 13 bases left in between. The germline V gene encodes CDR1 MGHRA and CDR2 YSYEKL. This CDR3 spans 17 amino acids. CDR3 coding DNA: TGCGCCAGCAGCCAAGATGGGGCAGTCCTAAGCACAGATACGCAGTATTTT. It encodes CASSQDGAVLSTDTQYF.